A selection of T cell receptor beta chains follows, all from one sample in a study of cytomegalovirus exposure and HLA in healthy donors. TCRdb's table, derived via immunoSEQ multiplex PCR, lists solely in-frame clones and lacks some. The data contain around 190,000 clones, roughly 85% of them singletons. The material sequenced was PBMCs. The source of these receptors is a woman between 35 and 50 years old in good health and CMV-seronegative. The CDR3 runs from the conserved cysteine through the conserved F or W. The D gene is left open where the match is weak. Clone size is not always given. Where it is, it says once, few, many or a class for expanded clones.

TRBV10-1	TRBJ2-5	once	.	TGCGCCAGCAGTGATCCAGGGATTCAAGAGACCCAGTACTTC	CASSDPGIQETQYF
TRBV5-1	TRBJ2-7	.	TRBD2	TGCGCCAGCAGCTGGGCCTCGAGGGGACTAGCGGAAACCTACGAGCAGTACTTC	CASSWASRGLAETYEQYF
TRBV19	TRBJ2-7	.	.	TGTGCCAGTAGTCCAAGTACTGCCGGGACACCGGAAGAGCGGTACTTC	CASSPSTAGTPEERYF
TRBV5-4	TRBJ1-3	.	.	TGTGCCAGCAGCTTGGCGGAGGCTGGAAACACCATATATTTT	CASSLAEAGNTIYF
TRBV2	TRBJ2-3	few	.	TGTGCCAGCAGTGTAGGGGCAGATACGCAGTATTTT	CASSVGADTQYF
TRBV5-4	TRBJ1-6	.	.	TGTGCCAGCAGCTCCCCGGGAGAGGGGACCATATTGGGTTCACCCCTCCACTTT	CASSSPGEGTILGSPLHF
TRBV15	TRBJ2-7	.	TRBD1	TGTGCCACCAGCGGACCGGGACAGCTGGGCGAGCAGTACTTC	CATSGPGQLGEQYF
TRBV5-6	TRBJ2-7	.	.	TGTGCCAGCAGCCCCCAGGGGCCCTCCTACGAGCAGTACTTC	CASSPQGPSYEQYF
TRBV29-1	TRBJ1-1	once	TRBD1	TGCAGCGTTGTGCCGGGACAGGGACACTACACTGAAGCTTTCTTT	CSVVPGQGHYTEAFF
TRBV5-1	TRBJ2-3	.	.	TGCGCCAGCAGCTTGGAGTCGCGGCGGACAGATACGCAGTATTTT	CASSLESRRTDTQYF
TRBV9	TRBJ1-1	few	TRBD1	TGTGCCAGCAGCGTAGGGAGGGGGCGGACTGAAGCTTTCTTT	CASSVGRGRTEAFF
TRBV7-2	TRBJ2-7	.	TRBD2	TGTGCCAGCAGCTCGGATCTCGGGAGCGGGAGAGGTGTCGAGCAGTACTTC	CASSSDLGSGRGVEQYF
TRBV28	TRBJ2-7	.	TRBD2	TGTGCCAGCTGCCCGACTAGCGGGACCTACGAGCAGTATTTC	CASCPTSGTYEQYF
TRBV2	TRBJ2-3	.	TRBD2	TGTGCCAGCAGTGAGCCAGCGGGAGTGCCAGATACGCAGTATTTT	CASSEPAGVPDTQYF
TRBV7-7	TRBJ2-2	.	.	TGTGCTAGCAGCACGGGGCAGGGGAGTTTTTTGAATAACGGGGAGCTGTTTTTT	CASSTGQGSFLNNGELFF
TRBV9	TRBJ2-1	.	TRBD1	TGTGCCAGCAGCGTTACAGGGGGGAATGAGCAGTTCTTC	CASSVTGGNEQFF
TRBV28	TRBJ1-5	.	.	TGTGCCAGCATCGCCGCGAGGGATAGCAATCAGCCCCAGCATTTT	CASIAARDSNQPQHF
TRBV11-2	TRBJ2-2	.	TRBD2	TGTGCCAGCGGACCCCTCAGCGGGGGGAGGGCCGGGGAGCTGTTTTTT	CASGPLSGGRAGELFF
TRBV10-1	TRBJ1-1	few	TRBD1	TGCGCCACCACGGGACAGCAGAACACTGAAGCTTTCTTT	CATTGQQNTEAFF
TRBV10-3	TRBJ2-2	once	.	TGTGCCATCAGTGTTCACAGGGCCACCTCAGTAGGCACCGGGGAGCTGTTTTTT	CAISVHRATSVGTGELFF
TRBV6-5	TRBJ2-1	.	TRBD2	TGTGCCAGCAGTTACGGCAGACTAGCGAAATACAATGAGCAGTTCTTC	CASSYGRLAKYNEQFF
TRBV5-4	TRBJ2-7	.	.	TGTGCCAGCAGCTTGGACCCCCGTCGCCACTCCTACGAGCAGTACTTC	CASSLDPRRHSYEQYF
TRBV19	TRBJ1-4	.	.	TGTGCCAGTAGTGTCGGGGGGACAACTAATGAAAAACTGTTTTTT	CASSVGGTTNEKLFF
TRBV5-1	TRBJ2-2	.	TRBD1	TGCGCCAGCAGCAGAACAGGGGAAGCGGCCACCGGGGAGCTGTTTTTT	CASSRTGEAATGELFF
TRBV15	TRBJ2-1	.	.	TGTGCCACCAGCAGAGATTTGACTGCATACAATGAGCAGTTCTTC	CATSRDLTAYNEQFF
TRBV15	TRBJ1-4	.	.	TGTGCCACCAGCGGCGGGACGCCAAATGAAAAACTGTTTTTT	CATSGGTPNEKLFF
TRBV15	TRBJ1-4	many	.	TGTGCCACCAGCAGAGATGGCAGTGTTAATGAAAAACTGTTTTTT	CATSRDGSVNEKLFF
TRBV7-9	TRBJ2-7	once	TRBD2	TGTGCCAGCAGTCTAGTAGCGGGACGCTACGAGCAGTACTTC	CASSLVAGRYEQYF
TRBV2	TRBJ1-5	.	TRBD1	TGTGCCAGCAGAACCGGGACAGTAGAAGCCCAGCATTTT	CASRTGTVEAQHF
TRBV5-1	TRBJ2-1	few	TRBD2	TGCGCCAGCAGCCCCGGGACTAGCGTTTACAATGAGCAGTTCTTC	CASSPGTSVYNEQFF
TRBV6-1	TRBJ1-3	.	.	TGTGCCAGCAGTGAAGGAATTAGCTCTGGAAACACCATATATTTT	CASSEGISSGNTIYF
TRBV6-1	TRBJ2-7	few	.	TGTGCCAGCAGTTATGGAGAAGACTACGAGCAGTACTTC	CASSYGEDYEQYF
TRBV7-9	TRBJ1-6	.	TRBD1	TGTGCCAGCAGCTCCGGGACAGCCGGTTCACCCCTCCACTTT	CASSSGTAGSPLHF
TRBV5-6	TRBJ1-3	.	.	TGTGCCAGCAGCTTCAGGGAATTGAGTTGGGGAAACACCATATATTTT	CASSFRELSWGNTIYF
TRBV6-1	TRBJ2-2	.	.	TGTGCCAGTGGCGGCACCGGGGAGCTGTTTTTT	CASGGTGELFF
TRBV9	TRBJ1-3	.	TRBD1	TGTGCCAGCAGTGTGACAGGGGCGGGAGGAAACACCATATATTTT	CASSVTGAGGNTIYF
TRBV5-6	TRBJ2-5	.	TRBD2	TGTGCCAGCAGCTTGACAGGGGGGCTAGCGGGAGTAGAGACCCAGTACTTC	CASSLTGGLAGVETQYF
TRBV27	TRBJ1-2	.	TRBD1	TGTGCCAGCAGTTTATCGATTCGGGACAGGGATTTTCGCTATGGCTACACCTTC	CASSLSIRDRDFRYGYTF
TRBV2	TRBJ1-3	few	TRBD1	TGTGCCAGCAGGGGACCGGACAGGGTTGGGGACACCATATATTTT	CASRGPDRVGDTIYF
TRBV6-4	TRBJ2-1	.	TRBD1	TGTGCCAGCAGTGACTCGAATGAGGGGACAGGTATTAATGAGCAGTTCTTC	CASSDSNEGTGINEQFF
TRBV5-1	TRBJ2-1	.	TRBD1	TGCGCCAGCAGCTTGGACAGGGAGAGGGGGCAGAGCTCCTACAATGAGCAGTTCTTC	CASSLDRERGQSSYNEQFF
TRBV19	TRBJ1-1	.	TRBD1	TGTGCCAGTAGTGCGGACAGGGGGACTGAAGCTTTCTTT	CASSADRGTEAFF
TRBV5-5	TRBJ1-5	once	.	TGTGCCAGCAGCTTACGGGGTTATCAGCCCCAGCATTTT	CASSLRGYQPQHF
TRBV6-1	TRBJ2-5	once	TRBD2	TGTGCCAGCAGTGAATACGGACTAGCGACAGAGACCCAGTACTTC	CASSEYGLATETQYF